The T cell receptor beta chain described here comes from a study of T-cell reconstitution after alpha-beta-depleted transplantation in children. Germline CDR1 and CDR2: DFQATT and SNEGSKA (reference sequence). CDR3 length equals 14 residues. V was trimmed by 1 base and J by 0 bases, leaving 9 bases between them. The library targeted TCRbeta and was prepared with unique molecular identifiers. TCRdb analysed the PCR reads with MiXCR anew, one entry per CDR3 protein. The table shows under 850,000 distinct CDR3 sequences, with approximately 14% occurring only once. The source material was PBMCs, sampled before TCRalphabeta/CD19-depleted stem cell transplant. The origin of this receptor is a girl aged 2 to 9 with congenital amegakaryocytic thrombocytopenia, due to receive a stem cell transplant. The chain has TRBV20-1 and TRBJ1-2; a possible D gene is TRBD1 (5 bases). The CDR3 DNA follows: TGCAGTGCTAGAGGGGTGACAGCTAACTATGGCTACACCTTC. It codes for CSARGVTANYGYTF.